This T cell receptor beta chain was recorded in a study (dated by TCRdb to 2013 to 2016). Study-level background: The study tested whether tumor-infiltrating Tregs in breast cancer are recruited from blood Tregs or converted in situ from other CD4+ T cell subsets. Summary of the overall study and its limitations: The TCR gene usage of tumor memory CD4+ T cells clustered together with blood and lymph node memory CD4+ cells and with lymph node naive CD4+ cells. The TCR alpha and beta sequences of tumor-infiltrating Tregs showed the greatest overlap with tumor naive CD4+ T cells, followed by blood naive CD4+ T cells. The larger-cohort validation was restricted to a single TCR beta V-J rearrangement rather than whole repertoires.

The memory CD4+ T cell population was isolated based on a CD4+CD45RO+CD25- phenotype. Tregs, naive and memory CD4+ T cells from tumor, blood and ipsilateral draining lymph nodes of five breast cancer patients underwent full-length TCR alpha and beta sequencing. Tumor tissue, along with lymph nodes from ipsilateral axillary dissection, was perfused with PBS, minced, and then digested using collagenase I and hyaluronidase. Mononuclear cells from lymph nodes or 45 to 60 ml of peripheral blood were isolated by Ficoll density gradient centrifugation. Sorted cell populations were confirmed by FACS to exceed 90% purity. This clonotype appeared a few times. Its cognate antigen has yet to be identified. No much larger clonotype is one base removed from it; base qualities were not supplied. Trimming costs V 7 bases and J 3 bases, and their ends lie 18 bases apart. The CDR3 runs 15 amino acids, cysteine and phenylalanine included. The sequence is cut down to CDR3 DNA, 45 bases in frame from base 1. The CDR1 and CDR2 encoded by the germline V gene are MNHEY and SVGAGI.

Full-length TCR variable regions were amplified by 5' RACE PCR using constant-region reverse primers, and then by semi-nested PCR using Nested Universal Primer A. Using the ReliaPrep RNA Cell Miniprep System, total RNA was extracted, and the SMARTer RACE 5'/3' Kit was then used to reverse transcribe the RNA into 5'RACE-ready cDNA. Multiplex adaptors were used to barcode full-length TCR alpha and beta libraries, and the barcoded libraries were sequenced on an Illumina MiSeq. The authors processed their data as follows. Sequencing data were pooled across the five patients for each of nine subset-tissue groups and compared by unsupervised clustering of TCR gene usage. Repertoire similarity was calculated with the Morisita-Horn index, weighting shared sequences by their contribution to each repertoire. The public reads were reanalyzed by TCRdb: fastp trimming at Q25, MiXCR alignment, in-frame beta chains only. Every distinct CDR3 protein forms one entry, paired with its most common genes and DNA. TCRdb assigned the V and J calls; the authors' analysis was not used. The sample records approximately 8,800 distinct CDR3 sequences, roughly 52% of which are singletons. The ten largest account for approximately 5.2% of the sample.

The chain employs TRBV6-5 and TRBJ1-2; the best D guess is TRBD1, with 6 bases matching. The sample consisted of memory CD4+ T cells sorted from a lymph node. Per the publication, the cell subset or site label means: memory CD4+ T cells, CD4+CD45RO+CD25-. This TCR derives from a female donor with breast cancer. The CDR3 region reads CASIPDSRADYGYTF. The DNA sequence is as follows: TGTGCCAGCATACCGGACAGCAGGGCGGACTATGGCTACACCTTC.